The rows below give T cell receptor beta chains drawn from one sample of a study of T-cell reconstitution after alpha-beta-depleted transplantation in children. TCRdb re-called the PCR reads through MiXCR, storing one row per CDR3 protein. The sample carries about 110,000 distinct CDR3 sequences, approximately 6.4% recorded once. The sample was PBMCs, mostly from graft donor cells, taken 360 days after TCRalphabeta/CD19-depleted stem cell transplant. The receptor source for this set is a male patient aged 2-15 years who had a stem cell transplant for acute lymphoblastic leukemia, so the T cells may come from the graft donor. Both conserved end residues are part of each CDR3. The D gene is left open where the match is weak. The size field is filled for only some rows; it gives once, few, many or a size class.

CDR3nt	CDR3aa	d_gene	j_gene	v_gene	abundance
TGCGCCAGCAGCCAAGTCAGTTTTGGTGAGCAGTTCTTC	CASSQVSFGEQFF	.	TRBJ2-1	TRBV4-3	few
TGTGCCAGCATTGTTAACCCCAATGAGCAGTTCTTC	CASIVNPNEQFF	.	TRBJ2-1	TRBV2	many
TGTGCCAGCACCTCGACAGGGGGTCGAGCTAACTATGGCTACACCTTC	CASTSTGGRANYGYTF	TRBD1	TRBJ1-2	TRBV13	.
TGTGCCAGCAGCCAAGCTCGGGTGAAGGGGGAAAAACTGTTTTTT	CASSQARVKGEKLFF	.	TRBJ1-4	TRBV3-1	few
TGCGCCAGCAGCCAAGGGGGGGGCTTTAACCAGCCCCAGCATTTT	CASSQGGGFNQPQHF	.	TRBJ1-5	TRBV4-3	many
TGTGCCAGCAGCTTAGTATCTAGCGGGAGCGACGAGCAGTACTTC	CASSLVSSGSDEQYF	TRBD2	TRBJ2-7	TRBV11-2	.
TGTGCCACCGGGGCTGGATATTCAGAGCAGTTCTTC	CATGAGYSEQFF	.	TRBJ2-1	TRBV24-1	many
TGTGCCAGCATCCTAGCGGGAGCCCCATCCAACGAGCAGTACTTC	CASILAGAPSNEQYF	TRBD2	TRBJ2-7	TRBV6-2/TRBV6-3	many
TGTGCCAGCAGTTACGCCGGGGGCTACGAGCAGTACTTC	CASSYAGGYEQYF	.	TRBJ2-7	TRBV6-2/TRBV6-3	many
TGTGCCAGCAGTTGGAAGGGATTCCACGAGCAGTACTTC	CASSWKGFHEQYF	.	TRBJ2-7	TRBV28	.
TGTGCCAGCAGCGCGGTTAGCGTAAGGGATGGATACGAGCAGTACTTC	CASSAVSVRDGYEQYF	.	TRBJ2-7	TRBV9	few
TGCAGTGCTAGAGCGCCTTCGGGACAGGCACCCTACGAGCAGTACTTC	CSARAPSGQAPYEQYF	TRBD1	TRBJ2-7	TRBV20-1	.
TGCAGCGTTGAAGGGACGGAAAGCTCCTACGAGCAGTACTTC	CSVEGTESSYEQYF	.	TRBJ2-7	TRBV29-1	many
TGTGCTAGTGGTTTGGCGGGCGGGGAGCTGTTTTTT	CASGLAGGELFF	.	TRBJ2-2	TRBV12-5	many
TGTGCCACCAGGGAAGTCGACTATGGCTACACCTTC	CATREVDYGYTF	.	TRBJ1-2	TRBV15	many
TGCGCCAGCACCTGGGCCTACAGTGACTTC	CASTWAYSDF	.	TRBJ2-7	TRBV4-3	.
TGTGCCAGCAGCTTATGGCAGGGGGCCTACGAGCAGTACTTC	CASSLWQGAYEQYF	TRBD1	TRBJ2-7	TRBV11-2	.
TGTGCCAGCAGCGTCTCAGCAGACGTTGTAAACACCGGGGAGCTGTTTTTT	CASSVSADVVNTGELFF	.	TRBJ2-2	TRBV9	many
TGTGCCAGCAGCCCTCTTAGGGGACTAGCCCCCAATGAGCAGTTCTTC	CASSPLRGLAPNEQFF	TRBD2	TRBJ2-1	TRBV6-1	few
TGTGCCAGCAGCGTAGGCCTAGCGGGGGGCTACGAGCAGTACTTC	CASSVGLAGGYEQYF	TRBD2	TRBJ2-7	TRBV9	many
TGTGCCAGCAGCCAGACCACCTATGAAGCTTTCTTT	CASSQTTYEAFF	.	TRBJ1-1	TRBV5-5	.
TGTGCCAGCAGCTTATCTCCGGGACAGGGTAAAGACGAGCAGTACTTC	CASSLSPGQGKDEQYF	TRBD1	TRBJ2-7	TRBV7-9	few
TGCGCCAGCTCTTACAGGGGCGGGAACACTGAAGCTTTCTTT	CASSYRGGNTEAFF	TRBD1	TRBJ1-1	TRBV10-2	.